This T cell receptor (beta chain) was observed in a study of blood T cell repertoires in COVID-19 (dated by TCRdb to the early 2020s). In terms of the full investigation: Samples from collaborators originated in the United States, Italy and Spain and spanned both the acute and convalescent phases of COVID-19. The material from the prospective study consisted of cDNA or gDNA derived from T cells, B-cell-depleted T cells, or PBMCs. The dataset comprised deeply sampled blood TCRbeta repertoires from subjects exposed to, actively infected with, or recovered from COVID-19. The repertoires were released in a freely available public database meant as a resource for research on the immune response to SARS-CoV-2. The samples were drawn from two sources: the first 160 participants of the ongoing ImmuneRACE study, and over 1,000 subjects contributed by 6 global collaborators. A de-identified subject ID, COVID-19 status, age in years and sex were almost always included in the sample metadata. Where available, HLA class I and class II types were taken from metadata supplied by the sample provider and were not determined by assay-based typing.

Concerning this clone itself: What antigen it recognizes has not been identified. It has no much larger one-base neighbor in the sample; base qualities were not kept.

The study at large found these results: The quantity of clinical and demographic metadata differed by source and by participant and was supplied without curation.

In the prospective study, participants were 18 to 89 years old, resided in 24 geographic areas of the United States, and were enrolled through a virtual design. Cohort assignment in the prospective study relied on participant-reported clinical history from a screening survey and a study questionnaire. A participant counted as exposed if, within 2 weeks of entering the study, that participant had been in contact with someone who had a PCR-confirmed or clinician-diagnosed COVID-19 case. Each participant in the prospective study had whole blood, serum and a nasopharyngeal or oropharyngeal swab collected by mobile phlebotomists. Prospective study participants could optionally give additional blood draws and questionnaires over an approximately two-month period. Prospective study blood samples were shipped either frozen or at room temperature before DNA extraction. Looking up the germline V gene yields CDR1 ENHRY and CDR2 SYGVKD. Cut back by 5 bases and 6 bases, the V and J ends lie 12 bases apart. The CDR3 starts with the cysteine, ends with the phenylalanine, and has 13 residues. CDR3 DNA only is kept here, 39 bases in frame from base 1.

TCRbeta CDR3 regions were amplified from genomic DNA by means of the immunoSEQ Assay, a bias-controlled multiplex PCR. In the source study's methods: Within the assay, amplification of reference gene primers was used to estimate how many nucleated cells each sample contained. To quantify the absolute abundance of each unique TCRbeta CDR3 rearrangement, sequence reads were collapsed and filtered. For each sample, productive Simpson clonality was calculated as the square root of Simpson's diversity index across productive rearrangements. TCRdb re-hosts the immuneACCESS table, in-frame sequences only. Its copies lack some clones; in the studies checked, an unresolved V gene accounts for under half of them, and the cause for the rest is not known. The DNA gave D and trimming, while V, J and clone size come from that table. Recorded for this sample are 150,000 or so clones; approximately 90% of them occurred a single time. The ten biggest clones cover about 4% of the sample.

The TCR originated in a woman aged 35 to 49 who had been exposed to COVID-19. The rearrangement joined TRBV10-3 to TRBJ2-3; too little of a D gene remains to name it. The sample comprised PBMCs or T cells enriched from blood (not recorded which). Here the CDR3 is given as CAISWSVLDTQYF. The DNA sequence is given as TGTGCCATCAGTTGGTCAGTCTTGGATACGCAGTATTTT.